This T cell receptor beta chain emerged from a study of blood T cell repertoires in COVID-19. Trimming cost V 2 bases and J 2 bases, with 7 bases left between them. The germline CDR1 and CDR2 sequences are SGHNT and YYREEE (reference sequence). The CDR3 runs to 13 residues. TCRdb's table, derived via immunoSEQ multiplex PCR, lists solely in-frame clones and lacks some. The sample consists of 150,000 or so clones, about 86% of them appearing once. This clone was counted a single time. V usage is TRBV5-4 and J usage is TRBJ1-2, with a tentative D call TRBD1 (6 bases). Sample: PBMCs or T cells enriched from blood (not recorded which). The source is a woman aged 50 to 60 in a cohort exposed to, infected with or recovered from COVID-19 (not recorded which). This CDR3 reads CASSFGQNYGYTF. The DNA of the CDR3 is TGTGCCAGCAGCTTTGGACAGAACTATGGCTACACCTTC. Full variable domain (missing parts from reference TRBV5-4 and TRBJ1-2): ETGVTQSPTHLIKTRGQQVTLRCSSQSGHNTVSWYQQALGQGPQFIFQYYREEENGRGNFPPRFSGLQFPNYSSELNVNALELDDSALYLCASSFGQNYGYTFGSGTRLTVV.